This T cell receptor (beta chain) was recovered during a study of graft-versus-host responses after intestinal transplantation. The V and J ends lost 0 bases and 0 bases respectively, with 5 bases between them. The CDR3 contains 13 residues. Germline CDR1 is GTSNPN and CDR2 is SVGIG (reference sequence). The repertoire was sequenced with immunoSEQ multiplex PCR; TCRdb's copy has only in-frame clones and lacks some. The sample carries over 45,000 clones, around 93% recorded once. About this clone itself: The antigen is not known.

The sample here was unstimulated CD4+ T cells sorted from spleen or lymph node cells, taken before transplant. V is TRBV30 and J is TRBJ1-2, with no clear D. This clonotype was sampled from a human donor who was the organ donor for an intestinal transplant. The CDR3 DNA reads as TGTGCCTGGAGTGTACTTACTAACTATGGCTACACCTTC. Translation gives CAWSVLTNYGYTF.